The rows below give T cell receptor beta chains drawn from one sample of a study of low-dose radiotherapy and immunotherapy resistance in tumors. In TCRdb, the reads were re-called with MiXCR into one record per CDR3 protein. Among around 80,000 distinct CDR3 sequences listed, roughly 17% were seen once. The sequenced sample was PBMCs, obtained after low-dose radiotherapy plus immunotherapy. The receptors derive from a male donor with prostate cancer. Each CDR3 is given with its conserved first and last residue.

j_gene: TRBJ2-3; len: 15; v_gene: TRBV7-9; CDR3aa: CASSLVSLSTDTQYF
j_gene: TRBJ2-3; len: 15; v_gene: TRBV7-2; CDR3aa: CASSLNGRRTDTQYF
j_gene: TRBJ2-1; len: 16; v_gene: TRBV29-1; CDR3aa: CSVDKLAGASYNEQFF
j_gene: TRBJ1-5; len: 19; v_gene: TRBV28; CDR3aa: CASSSPGRITDYSNQPQHF
j_gene: TRBJ1-5; len: 18; v_gene: TRBV28; CDR3aa: CASSSITRDRDSNQPQHF
j_gene: TRBJ1-2; len: 15; v_gene: TRBV6-2/TRBV6-3; CDR3aa: CASSSTTGDNYGYTF
j_gene: TRBJ2-1; len: 16; v_gene: TRBV2; CDR3aa: CASSAMGGGSYNEQFF
j_gene: TRBJ2-4; len: 16; v_gene: TRBV15; CDR3aa: CATSRAGDSAKNIQYF
j_gene: TRBJ2-3; len: 16; v_gene: TRBV5-4; CDR3aa: CASSHRLAGDIDTQYF
j_gene: TRBJ2-7; len: 12; v_gene: TRBV7-6; CDR3aa: CASTSDLSEQYF
j_gene: TRBJ2-7; len: 16; v_gene: TRBV4-3; CDR3aa: CASSQTVDPRPYEQYF
j_gene: TRBJ2-1; len: 15; v_gene: TRBV9; CDR3aa: CASSEGQDVYNEQFF
j_gene: TRBJ2-1; len: 15; v_gene: TRBV9; CDR3aa: CASSVDGVSYNEQFF
j_gene: TRBJ2-5; len: 15; v_gene: TRBV7-2; CDR3aa: CASSLDRGRQETQYF
j_gene: TRBJ2-5; len: 16; v_gene: TRBV7-2; CDR3aa: CASSSNRLAGSETQYF
j_gene: TRBJ2-7; len: 15; v_gene: TRBV20-1; CDR3aa: CSAKRTGTGNYEQYF
j_gene: TRBJ1-6; len: 16; v_gene: TRBV20-1; CDR3aa: CSASTDSPALGSPLHF
j_gene: TRBJ1-6; len: 18; v_gene: TRBV12-3/TRBV12-4; CDR3aa: CASSRRAGQGAFNSPLHF
j_gene: TRBJ2-3; len: 18; v_gene: TRBV7-2; CDR3aa: CASSFGTSGGARGDTQYF
j_gene: TRBJ1-1; len: 14; v_gene: TRBV20-1; CDR3aa: CSAAGQGARTEAFF
j_gene: TRBJ2-5; len: 15; v_gene: TRBV4-2; CDR3aa: CASSIHPGGQETQYF
j_gene: TRBJ2-3; len: 14; v_gene: TRBV28; CDR3aa: CASSFGREADTQYF
j_gene: TRBJ1-1; len: 12; v_gene: TRBV20-1; CDR3aa: CSATHRGSEAFF
j_gene: TRBJ2-5; len: 15; v_gene: TRBV15; CDR3aa: CATSRGPGGGETQYF
j_gene: TRBJ2-7; len: 15; v_gene: TRBV28; CDR3aa: CASSPSGTVPYEQYF
j_gene: TRBJ2-5; len: 14; v_gene: TRBV6-1; CDR3aa: CASSPSWSGETQYF
j_gene: TRBJ2-3; len: 15; v_gene: TRBV5-5; CDR3aa: CASSLAGRSTDTQYF
j_gene: TRBJ2-7; len: 14; v_gene: TRBV7-2; CDR3aa: CASSFGTGGYEQYF
j_gene: TRBJ2-6; len: 15; v_gene: TRBV7-2; CDR3aa: CASAEAFSGANVLTF
j_gene: TRBJ1-1; len: 14; v_gene: TRBV7-9; CDR3aa: CASSSGRQGAEAFF
j_gene: TRBJ2-2; len: 15; v_gene: TRBV2; CDR3aa: CASSDTQRDTGELFF
j_gene: TRBJ1-4; len: 14; v_gene: TRBV28; CDR3aa: CASSTGQFSEKLFF
j_gene: TRBJ2-1; len: 11; v_gene: TRBV29-1; CDR3aa: CSVDRGVEQFF
j_gene: TRBJ2-3; len: 17; v_gene: TRBV3-1; CDR3aa: CASSQVGLAGGRDTQYF
j_gene: TRBJ2-5; len: 16; v_gene: TRBV19; CDR3aa: CASSIGLAGIQETQYF
j_gene: TRBJ1-5; len: 13; v_gene: TRBV18; CDR3aa: CASSPSQGTAQHF